This T cell receptor beta chain was captured in a study of blood T cell repertoires in COVID-19. Overall study: Whether acute or convalescent, the COVID-19 samples came from the United States, Italy and Spain. In each case, the material was cDNA or gDNA derived from T cells, B-cell-depleted T cells, or PBMCs.

In the original workflow: Estimation of nucleated cell counts was performed using reference gene primer amplification. Method: immunoSEQ multiplex PCR; TCRdb's copy keeps in-frame clones and lacks some. For V, J and clone size, that table is used; D and trimming come from the DNA. The data hold fewer than 150,000 clones, with about 85% observed a single time. CDR3 length: 12 residues. Germline V gene sequence: CDR1 SGHKS, CDR2 YYEKEE (reference sequence). V gave up 4 bases and J gave up 7 bases, with 11 bases separating them. Sample: peripheral blood. The rearrangement uses TRBV5-5 and TRBJ1-2; D remains unclear. The receptor comes from a human donor in a cohort sampled during active COVID-19. The CDR3 DNA sequence: TGTGCCAGCAGCCCAGTCGAAATTGGCTACACCTTC. Residues: CASSPVEIGYTF.